Given below is one T cell receptor (beta chain) in context. This sample is drawn from a study of shared clonotypes between healthy human individuals. Sequencing was performed with immunoSEQ multiplex PCR; in TCRdb, only in-frame clones are kept and a portion is missing. The repertoire consists of roughly 2.2 million clones, with over 85% occurring once and the leading ten covering 0.39%. Trimming took 1 base from V and 5 from J; bases not matched to a gene: 22. There are 20 residues in the CDR3. In germline, CDR1 is LGHNA, CDR2 YNFKEQ. Material: naive CD4+ T cells from PBMCs. Stated subset: CD45RA+ positively selected. The clonotype was recovered from a man aged 18 to 30 in good health. Some clones in this sample may be carry-over from other donors' samples. The J gene is TRBJ2-5, the V gene TRBV4-2; 7 nucleotides match TRBD1. CDR3 sequence reads: CASSQAAGPTGVRRGETQYF. In nucleotides, the CDR3 is TGTGCCAGCAGCCAAGCCGCGGGCCCCACAGGGGTCAGAAGGGGGGAGACCCAGTACTTC.